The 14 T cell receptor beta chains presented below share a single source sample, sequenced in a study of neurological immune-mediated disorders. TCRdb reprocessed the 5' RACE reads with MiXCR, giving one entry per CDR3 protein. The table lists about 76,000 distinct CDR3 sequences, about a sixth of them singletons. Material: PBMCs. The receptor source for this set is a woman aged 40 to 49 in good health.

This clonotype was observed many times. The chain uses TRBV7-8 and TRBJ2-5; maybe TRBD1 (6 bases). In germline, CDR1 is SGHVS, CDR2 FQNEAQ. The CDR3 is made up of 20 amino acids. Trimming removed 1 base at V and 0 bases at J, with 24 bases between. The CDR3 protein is CASSLGRARQATLDQETQYF. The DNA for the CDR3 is TGTGCCAGCAGCTTAGGGCGGGCGAGACAGGCCACCCTAGACCAAGAGACCCAGTACTTC.

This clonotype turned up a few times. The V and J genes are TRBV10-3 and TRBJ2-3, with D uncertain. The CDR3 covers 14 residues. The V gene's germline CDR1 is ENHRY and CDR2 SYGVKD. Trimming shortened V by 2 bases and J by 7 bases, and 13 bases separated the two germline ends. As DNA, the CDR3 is TGTGCCATCAGTGAGACCGGACCCACTTATACGCAGTATTTT. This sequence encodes CAISETGPTYTQYF.

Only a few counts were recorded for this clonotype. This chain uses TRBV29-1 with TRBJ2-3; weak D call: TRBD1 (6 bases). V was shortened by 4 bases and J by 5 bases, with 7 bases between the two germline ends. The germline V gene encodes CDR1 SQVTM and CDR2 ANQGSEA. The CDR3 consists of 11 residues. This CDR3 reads CSVARGDTQYF. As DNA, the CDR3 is TGCAGCGTTGCCAGGGGAGATACGCAGTATTTT.

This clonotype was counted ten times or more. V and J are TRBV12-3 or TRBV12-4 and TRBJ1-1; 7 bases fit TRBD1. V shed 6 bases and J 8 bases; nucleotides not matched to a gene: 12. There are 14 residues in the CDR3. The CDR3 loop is CASRRDSISREAFF. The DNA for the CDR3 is TGTGCCAGCAGACGGGACAGCATTAGCCGGGAAGCTTTCTTT.

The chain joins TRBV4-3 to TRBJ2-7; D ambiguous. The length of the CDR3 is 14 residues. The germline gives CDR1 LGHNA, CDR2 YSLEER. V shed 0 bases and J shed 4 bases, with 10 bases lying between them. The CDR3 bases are TGCGCCAGCAGCCAAGATTTGGCAATATACGAGCAGTACTTC. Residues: CASSQDLAIYEQYF.

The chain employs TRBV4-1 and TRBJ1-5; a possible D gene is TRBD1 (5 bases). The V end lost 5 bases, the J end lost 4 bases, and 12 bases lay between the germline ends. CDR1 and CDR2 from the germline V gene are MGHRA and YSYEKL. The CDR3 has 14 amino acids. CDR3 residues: CASSIGTDNQPQHF. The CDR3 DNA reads TGCGCCAGCAGCATTGGGACGGATAATCAGCCCCAGCATTTT.

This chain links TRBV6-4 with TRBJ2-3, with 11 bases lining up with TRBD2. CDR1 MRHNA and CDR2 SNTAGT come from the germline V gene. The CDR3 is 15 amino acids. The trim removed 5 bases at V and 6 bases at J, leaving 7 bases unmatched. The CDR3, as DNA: TGTGCCAGCAGTATTAGCGGGGGGGCTGGCGATACGCAGTATTTT. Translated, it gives CASSISGGAGDTQYF.

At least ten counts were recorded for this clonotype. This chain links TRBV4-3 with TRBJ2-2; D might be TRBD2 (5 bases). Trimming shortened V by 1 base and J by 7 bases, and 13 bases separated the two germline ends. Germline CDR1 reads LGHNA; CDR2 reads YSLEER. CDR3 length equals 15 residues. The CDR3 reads CASSQAREIGGELFF. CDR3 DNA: TGCGCCAGCAGCCAAGCTAGGGAGATTGGCGGGGAGCTGTTTTTT.

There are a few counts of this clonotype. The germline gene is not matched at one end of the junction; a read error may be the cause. The CDR3, as DNA: TGTGCCAGCAACCTAGCGGGGGCTGAGCGGTTCTTC. Protein product: CASNLAGAERFF. This chain joins TRBV12-3 or TRBV12-4 and TRBJ2-1; 10 bases are a match to TRBD2. The CDR3 has 12 residues.

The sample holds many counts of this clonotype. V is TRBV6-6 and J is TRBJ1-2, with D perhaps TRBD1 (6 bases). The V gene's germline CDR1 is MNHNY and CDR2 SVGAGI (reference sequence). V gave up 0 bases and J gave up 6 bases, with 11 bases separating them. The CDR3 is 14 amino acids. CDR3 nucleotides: TGTGCCAGCAGTTACTCAAAAGGGGGAGATGGCTACACCTTC. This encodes CASSYSKGGDGYTF.

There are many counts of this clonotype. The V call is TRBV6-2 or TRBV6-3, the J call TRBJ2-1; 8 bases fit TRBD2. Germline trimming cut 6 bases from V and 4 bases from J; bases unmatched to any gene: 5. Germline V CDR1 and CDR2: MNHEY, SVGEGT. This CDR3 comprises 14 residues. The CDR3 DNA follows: TGTGCCAGCAGCTTTCGGGGGGGATACAATGAGCAGTTCTTC. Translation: CASSFRGGYNEQFF.

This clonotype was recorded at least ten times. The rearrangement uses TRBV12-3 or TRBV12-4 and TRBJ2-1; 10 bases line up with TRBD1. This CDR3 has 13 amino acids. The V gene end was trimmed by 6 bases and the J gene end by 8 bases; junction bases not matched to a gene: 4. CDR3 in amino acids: CASRSTGGHEQFF. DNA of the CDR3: TGTGCCAGCAGGTCGACAGGGGGCCATGAGCAGTTCTTC.

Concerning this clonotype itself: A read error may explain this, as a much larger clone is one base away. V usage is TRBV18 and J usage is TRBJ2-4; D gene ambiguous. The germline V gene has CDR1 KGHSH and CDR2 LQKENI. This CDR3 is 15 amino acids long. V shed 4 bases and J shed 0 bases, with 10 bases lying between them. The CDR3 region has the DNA TGTGCCAGCTCACGCTTGGAGATAGCCAAAAACATTCAGTACTTC. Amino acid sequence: CASSRLEIAKNIQYF.

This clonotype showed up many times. For the CDR3, the DNA is TGCGCCAGCAGCCTGACAGGGTCAGGCTCACCCCTCCACTTT. Its protein product is CASSLTGSGSPLHF. V and J are TRBV5-1 and TRBJ1-6, with 7 positions matching TRBD1. This CDR3 has 14 residues. Germline CDR1 is SGHRS and CDR2 is YFSETQ. Losses at the gene ends were 4 bases for V and 10 bases for J; bases not matched to a gene: 8.